The following is a T cell receptor (beta chain) sequence with its context. What it binds is unknown. The CDR3 consists of 16 residues. Germline V CDR1 and CDR2: LNHDA, SQIVND (reference sequence). V was pared by 2 bases and J by 0 bases, with 12 bases between. RNA transcripts yielded amplified TCR beta CDR3 regions. Initially, a first-round RT-PCR of the TCR CDR3 employed the HTBI primer set. Each CDR3 protein gets one entry after TCRdb re-called the multiplex PCR reads with MiXCR. Of more than 350,000 distinct CDR3 sequences listed, over 12% were seen once; the top ten hold about 21%. These data belong to a study of T cells in Graves' hyperthyroidism and ophthalmopathy. Overall study findings and caveats: Before onset, ophthalmopathy was predicted by the model a median about six months earlier.

The sequenced sample was blood. The source of this sequence is a woman aged 55-70 years with Graves' ophthalmopathy. V and J are TRBV19 and TRBJ2-3, with D perhaps TRBD1 or TRBD2 (6 bases each). CDR3 protein: CASSIRGRRSTDTQYF. The CDR3 DNA reads as TGTGCCAGTAGTATACGGGGGCGGAGGAGCACAGATACGCAGTATTTT.